Below are 32 T cell receptor beta chains sequenced from a single sample in a study of T cell responses to AZD1222 COVID-19 vaccine. Sequenced by immunoSEQ multiplex PCR; TCRdb stores in-frame clones only, minus some. The table has around 110,000 clones, roughly 90% seen once. The source material was peripheral blood, sampled on day 0 of AZD1222 vaccination. The source is an adult in good health.

The genes are TRBV4-3 and TRBJ1-2, with a weak D call TRBD1 (5 bases). Trimming shortened V by 1 base and J by 6 bases, and 18 bases separated the two germline ends. Germline V CDR1 and CDR2: LGHNA, YSLEER. There are 16 residues in the CDR3. The CDR3 is CASSQGERVQGHGYTF. The CDR3 DNA sequence: TGCGCCAGCAGCCAAGGGGAGCGGGTCCAGGGCCATGGCTACACCTTC.

The chain couples TRBV9 to TRBJ2-1, with D possibly being TRBD2 (6 bases). V was clipped by 4 bases and J by 5 bases, with 16 bases between them. Germline-derived CDR1 and CDR2 are SGDLS and YYNGEE. The CDR3 consists of 15 residues. In DNA, the CDR3 is TGTGCCAGCAGCCAGGGCGGGAATGACCACAATGAGCAGTTCTTC. Residues: CASSQGGNDHNEQFF.

The chain is built from TRBV6-2 or TRBV6-3 and TRBJ1-2; no firm D call. Trimming took 5 bases from V and 5 from J, leaving 12 bases between them. CDR3 length: 13 amino acids. Looked up from germline, CDR1 is MNHEY and CDR2 is SVGEGT. For the CDR3, the DNA is TGTGCCAGCAGTACGGACTTGTCGTATGGCTACACCTTC. It translates to CASSTDLSYGYTF.

This chain uses TRBV7-3 with TRBJ1-6; a possible D gene is TRBD1 (6 bases). The CDR3 is 12 amino acids. Germline loops: CDR1 SGHTA, CDR2 FQGTGA. The V and J ends lost 5 bases and 9 bases respectively, with 8 bases between them. CDR3 region: CASSLGGSPLHF. The CDR3, as DNA: TGTGCCAGCAGCCTAGGGGGTTCACCCCTCCACTTT.

This chain joins TRBV6-6 and TRBJ2-7, with TRBD2 matching over 10 bases. The CDR3 spans 16 residues. Germline lookup yields CDR1 MNHNY and CDR2 SVGAGI (reference sequence). J was trimmed by 4 bases and V by 5 bases; bases with no gene match: 11. The CDR3 region is CASSNPQREGLYEQYF. CDR3 in DNA: TGTGCCAGCAGTAACCCACAGCGGGAGGGCCTTTACGAGCAGTACTTC.

The chain has TRBV5-4 and TRBJ1-1; 8 bases agree with TRBD1. This CDR3 comprises 17 residues. The germline CDR1 and CDR2 sequences are SGHNT and YYREEE (reference sequence). The V segment lost 0 bases and the J segment 2 bases; nucleotides outside the gene matches: 9. In DNA, the CDR3 is TGTGCCAGCAGCTTGGTACAGGGGGAATGGAGTAACACTGAAGCTTTCTTT. Protein: CASSLVQGEWSNTEAFF.

V gene TRBV19 combines with J gene TRBJ1-1; 8 positions match TRBD1. CDR3 length: 13 amino acids. The ends lost 6 bases at V and 7 bases at J; junction bases unmatched: 7. Germline V gives CDR1 LNHDA, CDR2 SQIVND (reference sequence). The DNA of the CDR3 is TGTGCCAGTAGCTCAACCGGACAGGGTGAAGCTTTCTTT. Translating it yields CASSSTGQGEAFF.

This chain joins TRBV27 and TRBJ2-1; 10 bases fit TRBD1. V gave up 4 bases and J gave up 5 bases; unmatched junction bases: 8. The germline V gene encodes CDR1 MNHEY and CDR2 SMNVEV (reference sequence). The CDR3 runs to 16 residues. In nucleotides, the CDR3 is TGTGCCAGCAGTTCTGGTGGGACAGGGGAAAACAATGAGCAGTTCTTC. Protein product: CASSSGGTGENNEQFF.

This clone has only one observation. This chain joins TRBV24-1 and TRBJ2-1; 8 bases fit TRBD1. The CDR3 length is 16 residues. Germline trimming cut 3 bases from V and 4 bases from J; bases unmatched to any gene: 7. CDR1 KGHDR and CDR2 SFDVKD come from the germline V gene. The CDR3 region is CATSDLPTGEYNEQFF. The CDR3 DNA reads as TGTGCCACCAGTGATCTTCCGACAGGGGAGTACAATGAGCAGTTCTTC.

V and J are TRBV6-2 or TRBV6-3 and TRBJ2-7, with D possibly TRBD1 on 6 matching bases. Germline values: CDR1 MNHEY, CDR2 SVGEGT. Between the trimmed V and J ends, which lost 5 bases and 5 bases, there was a span of 19 bases. The CDR3 runs 15 residues. The CDR3 protein is CASSLPDRLGNEQYF. Here the CDR3 DNA reads TGTGCCAGCAGTCTTCCCGACAGGCTGGGTAACGAGCAGTACTTC.

J is TRBJ2-3 and V is TRBV5-1, with 7 bases fitting TRBD1. The CDR3 is made up of 12 amino acids. Germline trimming cut 0 bases from V and 9 bases from J; bases unmatched to any gene: 1. Germline V CDR1 and CDR2: SGHRS, YFSETQ. The CDR3 is CASSLEGQTQYF. In DNA form, the CDR3 reads TGCGCCAGCAGCTTGGAGGGACAGACGCAGTATTTT.

This chain links TRBV9 with TRBJ1-4; D uncertain. CDR3 length: 14 amino acids. Germline assignment: CDR1 SGDLS and CDR2 YYNGEE. With 0 bases removed from V and 4 bases from J, the gap between germline ends came to 7 bases. For the CDR3, the DNA is TGTGCCAGCAGCGTAGATGGGTTTAATGAAAAACTGTTTTTT. Amino acids: CASSVDGFNEKLFF.

The chain is built from TRBV30 and TRBJ2-7, with 9 bases identical to TRBD1. Germline CDR1 and CDR2: GTSNPN and SVGIG (reference sequence). Trimming at V came to 1 base and at J to 5 bases, leaving 9 bases not matched to a gene. The length of the CDR3 is 15 residues. In DNA, the CDR3 is TGTGCCTGGAGTGCCGGACAGGGGATAAGCCACGAGCAGTACTTC. It codes for CAWSAGQGISHEQYF.

The J gene is TRBJ2-2, the V gene TRBV9; 8 bases agree with TRBD2. V lost 1 base to trimming and J lost 6 bases; unmatched junction nucleotides: 2. Germline CDR1 and CDR2: SGDLS and YYNGEE. This CDR3 comprises 14 residues. The CDR3: CASSVSGRAGELFF. CDR3 nucleotides: TGTGCCAGCAGCGTAAGCGGGAGAGCCGGGGAGCTGTTTTTT.

This clone was seen just once. The V and J genes are TRBV11-3 and TRBJ1-2; 12 bases are a match to TRBD1. This CDR3 region has 15 residues. With 6 bases clipped from V and 8 bases from J, the junction kept 10 bases outside the gene matches. Germline lookup yields CDR1 SGHNT and CDR2 YENEEA. CDR3 DNA sequence: TGTGCCAGCAGTAGCGGGGGACAGGGGGCATGGGGCTACACCTTC. Translation gives CASSSGGQGAWGYTF. Full variable domain (remainder filled in from reference TRBV11-3 and TRBJ1-2): EAGVVQSPRYKIIEKKQPVAFWCNPISGHNTLYWYLQNLGQGPELLIRYENEEAVDDSQLPKDRFSAERLKGVDSTLKIQPAELGDSAVYLCASSSGGQGAWGYTFGSGTRLTVV.

The chain couples TRBV18 to TRBJ2-1; D is perhaps TRBD2 (6 bases). The V and J ends lost 1 base and 8 bases respectively, with 15 bases between them. The CDR3 is 15 residues long. Germline V gives CDR1 KGHSH, CDR2 LQKENI. The CDR3 here is CASSPLHGSVDEQFF. In DNA form, the CDR3 reads TGTGCCAGCTCACCACTCCACGGGAGTGTTGATGAGCAGTTCTTC.

This sequence joins TRBV9 and TRBJ1-1, with 8 bases aligning to TRBD1. Germline CDR1 reads SGDLS; CDR2 reads YYNGEE. V was pared by 3 bases and J by 4 bases, with 8 bases of the junction left unmatched. The CDR3 is 15 amino acids. The chain's CDR3 is CASSAPRGLITEAFF. Written as DNA, the CDR3 is TGTGCCAGCAGCGCCCCCAGGGGGCTGATCACTGAAGCTTTCTTT.

This chain uses TRBV19 with TRBJ2-3; D call uncertain. CDR3 length equals 15 residues. The ends were cut back, 9 bases at V and 6 bases at J, with 22 bases in the middle. Germline-derived CDR1 and CDR2 are LNHDA and SQIVND (reference sequence). CDR3 sequence (DNA): TGTGCCAGCAAGCCCGACACCTCAGTGGGTGATACGCAGTATTTT. Translated: CASKPDTSVGDTQYF.

This chain uses TRBV7-9 with TRBJ2-3; 10 bases fit TRBD1. Germline assignment: CDR1 SEHNR and CDR2 FQNEAQ (reference sequence). The CDR3 is 15 residues long. Trimming cost V 2 bases and J 6 bases; bases outside gene matches: 5. CDR3 in DNA: TGTGCCAGCAGCTTAAGGGACAGGGGAGTGGATACGCAGTATTTT. Its translation: CASSLRDRGVDTQYF.

V gene TRBV7-9 combines with J gene TRBJ2-2; tentative D call: TRBD2 (5 bases). V was cut by 1 base and J by 4 bases, with 13 bases left in between. Germline-derived CDR1 and CDR2 are SEHNR and FQNEAQ (reference sequence). The CDR3 sequence is 16 residues long. The DNA of the CDR3 is TGTGCCAGCAGCTTAGGTGCGCGGGCGGTCACCGGGGAGCTGTTTTTT. Amino acids: CASSLGARAVTGELFF.

V usage is TRBV18 and J usage is TRBJ2-1, with D hard to call. CDR3 length: 12 residues. Trimming cost V 6 bases and J 6 bases, with 9 bases left between them. CDR1 KGHSH and CDR2 LQKENI come from the germline V gene. The CDR3 DNA is TGTGCCAGCTCGCTGCTAGGCAATGAGCAGTTCTTC. Translated, it gives CASSLLGNEQFF.

This sequence joins TRBV30 and TRBJ2-5; no clear D gene. This CDR3 has 10 residues. Germline V lookup: CDR1 GTSNPN, CDR2 SVGIG (reference sequence). Trimming took 7 bases from V and 5 from J, leaving 8 bases between them. The CDR3 bases are TGTGCCTTTGGAATGGAGACCCAGTACTTC. It translates to CAFGMETQYF.

The chain joins TRBV7-2 to TRBJ2-7; the match to TRBD1 covers 7 bases. The CDR3 has 13 residues. Trimming cost V 10 bases and J 4 bases; bases outside gene matches: 10. Germline assignment: CDR1 SGHTA and CDR2 FQGNSA. The CDR3 region has the DNA TGTGCCACCGACACAGGGGTGGGTTACGAGCAGTACTTC. Its protein is CATDTGVGYEQYF.

The chain employs TRBV28 and TRBJ2-5, with 11 bases aligning to TRBD2. The CDR3 loop spans 17 amino acids. The germline gives CDR1 MDHEN, CDR2 SYDVKM. V dropped 5 bases and J dropped 4; count of bases not matched to a gene: 12. The CDR3 region has the DNA TGTGCCAGCAGTCCCCAAAAACTAGCGGGAGTTGCAGAGACCCAGTACTTC. Translated, it gives CASSPQKLAGVAETQYF.

J is TRBJ2-1 and V is TRBV5-6; a weak D match, TRBD1 (5 bases). The CDR3 length is 15 residues. Trimming stripped 2 bases from V and 3 bases from J, with 12 bases between. CDR1 and CDR2 from the germline V gene are SGHDT and YYEEEE. CDR3 nucleotides: TGTGCCAGCAGCTTATCCAGGGCGTTCTACAATGAGCAGTTCTTC. Translation: CASSLSRAFYNEQFF.

The chain recombines TRBV24-1 with TRBJ2-2; 7 nucleotides match TRBD1. This CDR3 comprises 16 residues. The V gene end was trimmed by 9 bases and the J gene end by 0 bases; junction bases not matched to a gene: 9. The germline gives CDR1 KGHDR, CDR2 SFDVKD. The CDR3 is CATGSLDRANTGELFF. The CDR3 coding sequence is TGTGCCACCGGCTCCCTTGACAGGGCGAACACCGGGGAGCTGTTTTTT.

The chain joins TRBV29-1 to TRBJ2-1, with TRBD2 matching over 13 bases. In germline, CDR1 is SQVTM, CDR2 ANQGSEA. The CDR3 is 17 residues long. Trimming at V came to 4 bases and at J to 4 bases, leaving 10 bases not matched to a gene. The CDR3 protein is CSVGGGLAGRAYNEQFF. DNA for the CDR3: TGCAGCGTTGGTGGGGGACTAGCGGGAAGGGCGTACAATGAGCAGTTCTTC.

V is TRBV5-4 and J is TRBJ2-4; TRBD2 matches 8 bases. V lost 4 bases and J lost 5; bases outside the gene matches: 8. This CDR3 is 15 amino acids long. Germline V CDR1 and CDR2: SGHNT, YYREEE (reference sequence). The CDR3 DNA sequence: TGTGCCAGCAGCCCGGGGGGGAGTCCCCAAAACATTCAGTACTTC. This codes for CASSPGGSPQNIQYF.

CDR3 coding DNA: TGTGCCAGCAGCTTAGAGGGACGAAGGGGCAATGAGCAGTTCTTC. Its translation is CASSLEGRRGNEQFF. This chain uses TRBV11-3 with TRBJ2-1, with D possibly being TRBD1 or TRBD2 (5 bases each). Germline loops: CDR1 SGHNT, CDR2 YENEEA. V lost 0 bases and J lost 6, with 12 bases in between. This CDR3 comprises 15 residues.

This rearrangement joins TRBV28 to TRBJ1-2; D not resolved. V gave up 11 bases and J gave up 11 bases, with 27 bases separating them. Looked up from germline, CDR1 is MDHEN and CDR2 is SYDVKM. The CDR3 covers 14 residues. CDR3 region: CAARSTPVQAGYTF. In nucleotides, the CDR3 is TGTGCCGCAAGGTCTACCCCGGTGCAAGCCGGGTACACCTTC.

The chain combines TRBV19 with TRBJ1-5, with D possibly TRBD1 on 6 matching bases. The CDR3 has 16 amino acids. Deletions cut 3 bases from V and 6 bases from J, with 18 bases between. Germline CDR1 reads LNHDA; CDR2 reads SQIVND (reference sequence). CDR3 residues: CASSILGWGAGQPQHF. As DNA, the CDR3 is TGTGCCAGTAGTATCCTCGGATGGGGGGCAGGTCAGCCCCAGCATTTT.

The chain uses TRBV28 and TRBJ2-2; 13 bases line up with TRBD2. The length of the CDR3 is 16 residues. Germline trimming cut 6 bases from V and 7 bases from J; bases unmatched to any gene: 8. Germline assignment: CDR1 MDHEN and CDR2 SYDVKM. The chain's CDR3 is CASSILAGGHGGELFF. The CDR3 DNA follows: TGTGCCAGCAGCATACTAGCGGGAGGGCATGGCGGGGAGCTGTTTTTT.